Listed below are T cell receptor beta chains from one sample, sequenced in a study of control samples from healthy donors and cancer patients. TCRdb's table, derived via immunoSEQ multiplex PCR, lists solely in-frame clones and lacks some. The repertoire holds roughly 88,000 clones, more than 80% seen once, with less than 10% in the top ten. Sample: blood. The receptors were sampled from a man aged 18 to 35 in good health. The CDR3 runs from the conserved cysteine through the conserved F or W. A D gene is named only where the DNA matches it firmly. Part of the rows lack a size; the others show once, few, many or a class for expanded clones.

d_call j_call cdr3_length clone_size v_call cdr3_nt cdr3_aa
- TRBJ2-2 15 once TRBV6-2/TRBV6-3 TGTGCCAGCAGTTACTCGTCCGAGAACACCGGGGAGCTGTTTTTT CASSYSSENTGELFF
TRBD1 TRBJ1-1 14 - TRBV5-4 TGTGCCAGCAGCGACAGGGGGTCAAACACTGAAGCTTTCTTT CASSDRGSNTEAFF
- TRBJ2-1 13 - TRBV12-5 TGTGCTAGTGGAGCGGAGCGCCGGGGGGAGCAGTTCTTC CASGAERRGEQFF
- TRBJ2-2 16 - TRBV5-4 TGTGCCAGCAGCTTCGGAATCCCAGCGAACACCGGGGAGCTGTTTTTT CASSFGIPANTGELFF
- TRBJ2-3 16 - TRBV7-2 TGTGCCAGCAGCTTAGCCCGTTGGGCGGGCACAGATACGCAGTATTTT CASSLARWAGTDTQYF
- TRBJ1-5 14 - TRBV7-9 TGTGCCAGCAGCTTAGTAGGCTCCCATCAGCCCCAGCATTTT CASSLVGSHQPQHF
TRBD2 TRBJ2-1 16 - TRBV18 TGTGCCAGCTCACGACTTAGCGGGAGCTCCTACAATGAGCAGTTCTTC CASSRLSGSSYNEQFF
- TRBJ1-5 15 - TRBV2 TGTGCCAGCAGCCCGACAGAGCCAAGCAATCAGCCCCAGCATTTT CASSPTEPSNQPQHF
- TRBJ1-1 12 - TRBV6-6 TGTGCCACCCGACCCCTCGGCACTGAAGCTTTCTTT CATRPLGTEAFF
- TRBJ1-1 14 - TRBV3-1/TRBV3-2 TGTGCCAGCAGGGGTGCGGTCAGGGACACTGAAGCTTTCTTT CASRGAVRDTEAFF
- TRBJ2-5 13 few TRBV6-5 TGTGCCAGCACCCGTTCCTTGGGAGAGACCCAGTACTTC CASTRSLGETQYF
TRBD2 TRBJ2-2 16 few TRBV13 TGTGCCAGCAGCCCTCTAGCGGGAGGGAACACCGGGGAGCTGTTTTTT CASSPLAGGNTGELFF
- TRBJ2-7 12 - TRBV25-1 TGTGCCAGCAGTGATCTTATTAACGAGCAGTACTTC CASSDLINEQYF
- TRBJ1-2 14 - TRBV5-1 TGCGCCAGCAGCTTGGGCACCCCGGTTTATGGCTACACCTTC CASSLGTPVYGYTF
- TRBJ1-3 15 - TRBV13 TGTGCCAGCAGCATGGGACGTCCTGCACGAAACACCATATATTTT CASSMGRPARNTIYF
- TRBJ2-1 19 - TRBV15 TGTGCCACCAGCAGAGATAAGGCTGGCCTCCCGAGCTCCTACAATGAGCAGTTCTTC CATSRDKAGLPSSYNEQFF
- TRBJ1-3 17 - TRBV3-1/TRBV3-2 TGTGCCAGCAGCCGCGGGGGGGGAGAAGACTCTGGAAACACCATATATTTT CASSRGGGEDSGNTIYF
TRBD1 TRBJ2-7 13 - TRBV6-5 TGTGCCAGCAGTCAGGACAGGTTCTACGAGCAGTACTTC CASSQDRFYEQYF
- TRBJ2-7 14 - TRBV14 TGTGCCAGCAGCCAAGATGGCGTCGCCTACGAGCAGTACTTC CASSQDGVAYEQYF
TRBD1 TRBJ2-7 14 - TRBV2 TGTGCCAGCAGTGAAACTACAGGGGACCCTTTCCAGTACTTC CASSETTGDPFQYF
- TRBJ2-3 17 - TRBV4-1 TGCGCCAGCAGCCAATCGGGGAGCGGGCAAGGCACAGATACGCAGTATTTT CASSQSGSGQGTDTQYF
- TRBJ2-3 13 - TRBV19 TGTGCCAGTAGTACGAGTAGCACAGATACGCAGTATTTT CASSTSSTDTQYF
TRBD1 TRBJ1-2 14 - TRBV7-2 TGTGCCAGCAGCTTAGACAGGGGCGACTATGGCTACACCTTC CASSLDRGDYGYTF
- TRBJ2-3 15 - TRBV19 TGTGCCAGTAGTATAGGGCAAACTAGCACAGATACGCAGTATTTT CASSIGQTSTDTQYF
- TRBJ1-1 14 - TRBV18 TGTGCCAGCTCACTCCAGGGCATGAACACTGAAGCTTTCTTT CASSLQGMNTEAFF
TRBD1 TRBJ2-1 15 - TRBV7-3 TGTGCCAGCAGCTTATTCGGGACAGGGTTCAATGAGCAGTTCTTC CASSLFGTGFNEQFF
- TRBJ1-1 16 - TRBV10-1 TGCGCCAGCAGTGATGACACAGCCGCCTGGGACACTGAAGCTTTCTTT CASSDDTAAWDTEAFF
- TRBJ1-4 13 - TRBV7-2 TGTGCCAGCAGCCTAGCAACTAATGAAAAACTGTTTTTT CASSLATNEKLFF
- TRBJ1-4 15 - TRBV29-1 TGCAGCGTTGATTCAGGGGTAGGCGCTAATGAAAAACTGTTTTTT CSVDSGVGANEKLFF
- TRBJ1-2 17 - TRBV6-1 TGTGCCAGCAGCGAAGGTACCTCAGGGGCTAACCGCTATGGCTACACCTTC CASSEGTSGANRYGYTF
- TRBJ2-1 15 - TRBV19 TGTGCCAGTAGTAGAAGGGCAGTAGGGGGGGATGAGCAGTTCTTC CASSRRAVGGDEQFF
- TRBJ1-1 13 - TRBV27 TGTGCCAGCAGTTTTGACTCGAACACTGAAGCTTTCTTT CASSFDSNTEAFF
- TRBJ1-1 15 - TRBV5-3 TGTGCCAGAAGTGTTCGGGGTTTTGTGGGCACTGAAGCTTTCTTT CARSVRGFVGTEAFF